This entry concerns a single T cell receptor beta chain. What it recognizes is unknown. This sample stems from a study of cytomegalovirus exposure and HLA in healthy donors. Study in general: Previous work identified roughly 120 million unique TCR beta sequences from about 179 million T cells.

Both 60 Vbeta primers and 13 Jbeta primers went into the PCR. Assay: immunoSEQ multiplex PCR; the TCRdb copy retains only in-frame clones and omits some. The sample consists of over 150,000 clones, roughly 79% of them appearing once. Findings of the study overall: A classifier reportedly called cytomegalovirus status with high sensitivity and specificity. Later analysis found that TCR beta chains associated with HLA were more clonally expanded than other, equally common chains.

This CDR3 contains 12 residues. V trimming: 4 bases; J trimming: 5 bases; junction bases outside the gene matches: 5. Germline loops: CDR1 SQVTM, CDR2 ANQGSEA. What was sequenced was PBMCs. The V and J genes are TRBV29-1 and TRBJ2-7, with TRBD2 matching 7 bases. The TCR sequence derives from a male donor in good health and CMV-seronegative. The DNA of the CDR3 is TGCAGCGTTGTGGGGGAGGGTAACGAGCAGTACTTC. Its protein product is CSVVGEGNEQYF.